The 27 T cell receptor beta chains listed next were all sequenced from one sample in a study of blood T cell repertoires in COVID-19. Using immunoSEQ multiplex PCR, the repertoire was profiled, and TCRdb retains in-frame clones only, with some absent. The profile covers approximately 140,000 clones, with about four fifths appearing a single time and roughly 3.4% taken by the ten largest. Sequencing used PBMCs or T cells enriched from blood (not recorded which). The receptors come from a woman aged 45-65 years with acute COVID-19.

The genes are TRBV19 and TRBJ2-4; 7 bases align to TRBD1. V was pared by 3 bases and J by 6 bases, with 8 bases of the junction left unmatched. The germline V gene encodes CDR1 LNHDA and CDR2 SQIVND (reference sequence). The CDR3 spans 15 residues. CDR3 sequence: CASSMTGLMGNIQYF. CDR3 DNA sequence: TGTGCCAGTAGTATGACAGGGCTAATGGGAAACATTCAGTACTTC.

The genes are TRBV4-3 and TRBJ2-3; 8 bases are a match to TRBD1. Germline V gene data show CDR1 as LGHNA and CDR2 as YSLEER. The J segment lost 1 base and the V segment lost 0 bases, leaving 15 bases of the junction unmatched. The CDR3 is made up of 20 amino acids. In nucleotides, the CDR3 is TGCGCCAGCAGCCAAGATCGACTGGGGCCTCTGACAGGGGGCACAGATACGCAGTATTTT. Protein sequence: CASSQDRLGPLTGGTDTQYF.

This rearrangement joins TRBV10-3 to TRBJ2-3; 12 nucleotides agree with TRBD2. V lost 11 bases to trimming and J lost 1 base; unmatched junction nucleotides: 13. The CDR3 covers 17 residues. Per the germline V gene, CDR1 is ENHRY and CDR2 is SYGVKD. The chain's CDR3 is CAVGLAGPIIGTDTQYF. CDR3 sequence (DNA): TGTGCCGTGGGACTAGCGGGCCCTATAATTGGCACAGATACGCAGTATTTT.

This clone was recorded once. The V gene is TRBV7-2, the J gene TRBJ2-7, with a weak D call TRBD2 (6 bases). Between the trimmed V and J ends, which lost 0 bases and 3 bases, there was a span of 12 bases. CDR3 size: 15 residues. Germline V gene sequence: CDR1 SGHTA, CDR2 FQGNSA. CDR3 amino acids: CASSLAPAGRYEQYF. In DNA form, the CDR3 reads TGTGCCAGCAGCTTAGCCCCAGCGGGCCGCTACGAGCAGTACTTC.

J is TRBJ2-7 and V is TRBV6-2 or TRBV6-3; TRBD1 matches 7 bases. Germline V gene lookup returns CDR1 MNHEY and CDR2 SVGEGT. With 5 bases clipped from V and 3 bases from J, the junction kept 10 bases outside the gene matches. This CDR3 is built from 15 residues. This chain's CDR3 is CASSERQGRLYEQYF. The CDR3 DNA reads as TGTGCCAGCAGTGAGCGACAGGGCCGACTCTACGAGCAGTACTTC.

V gene TRBV2 combines with J gene TRBJ2-5, with D possibly being TRBD1 (5 bases). CDR3 length: 14 residues. V was trimmed by 7 bases and J by 5 bases, leaving 17 bases between them. From germline, CDR1 is SNHLY and CDR2 FYNNEI. DNA for the CDR3: TGTGCCAGCATTAACCAGGGAATTCAGGAGACCCAGTACTTC. Amino acids: CASINQGIQETQYF. Variable domain in full (rest from reference TRBV2 and TRBJ2-5): EPEVTQTPSHQVTQMGQEVILRCVPISNHLYFYWYRQILGQKVEFLVSFYNNEISEKSEIFDDQFSVERPDGSNFTLKIRSTKLEDSAMYFCASINQGIQETQYFGPGTRLLVL.

In this sample, this clone turned up a few times. The V gene is TRBV4-2, the J gene TRBJ1-1; D is unclear. The ends were cut back, 0 bases at V and 0 bases at J, with 8 bases in the middle. Germline CDR1 reads LGHNA; CDR2 reads YNFKEQ. The CDR3 extends over 15 amino acids. CDR3 nucleotides: TGTGCCAGCAGCCAAGATCTGCGCTTGAACACTGAAGCTTTCTTT. Its translation: CASSQDLRLNTEAFF.

This clone was seen only a few times. The chain combines TRBV15 with TRBJ1-5; D uncertain. V dropped 5 bases and J dropped 0 bases, with 5 bases sitting between them. This CDR3 has 13 amino acids. Per the germline V gene, CDR1 is LNHNV and CDR2 is YYDKDF (reference sequence). CDR3 sequence reads: CATSPNSNQPQHF. In DNA, the CDR3 is TGTGCCACCAGCCCAAATAGCAATCAGCCCCAGCATTTT.

The chain combines TRBV5-1 with TRBJ2-1; D gene unclear. Germline V lookup: CDR1 SGHRS, CDR2 YFSETQ. CDR3 length: 14 amino acids. V was trimmed by 0 bases and J by 6 bases, leaving 10 bases between them. The CDR3 here is CASSLGQQSNEQFF. CDR3 DNA: TGCGCCAGCAGCTTGGGGCAACAGAGCAATGAGCAGTTCTTC.

This chain links TRBV19 with TRBJ1-5; D possibly corresponds to TRBD1 (5 bases). Germline V gives CDR1 LNHDA, CDR2 SQIVND (reference sequence). Trimming removed 3 bases at V and 5 bases at J, with 14 bases between. The CDR3 consists of 15 residues. CDR3 DNA sequence: TGTGCCAGTAGTATGGGGCAGGCCTTTGATCAGCCCCAGCATTTT. Translation: CASSMGQAFDQPQHF.

The chain employs TRBV28 and TRBJ2-7; D remains unclear. This CDR3 has 12 amino acids. Germline V gene data show CDR1 as MDHEN and CDR2 as SYDVKM. The V and J ends lost 3 bases and 2 bases respectively, with 5 bases between them. The CDR3 spells CASSLTPYEQYF. The CDR3 DNA reads TGTGCCAGCAGTTTGACACCCTACGAGCAGTACTTC.

The rearrangement uses TRBV3-1 (or the pseudogene TRBV3-2) and TRBJ2-2; D ambiguous. V dropped 1 base and J dropped 4 bases, with 10 bases sitting between them. This CDR3 spans 15 amino acids. Germline values: CDR1 LGHDT, CDR2 YNNKEL (reference sequence). The CDR3, as DNA: TGTGCCAGCAGCCAAGGCTCGGTTACCACCGGGGAGCTGTTTTTT. It translates to CASSQGSVTTGELFF.

The chain combines TRBV30 with TRBJ2-3; D possibly corresponds to TRBD2 (6 bases). CDR1 is GTSNPN and CDR2 is SVGIG in the germline V gene (reference sequence). V was trimmed by 3 bases and J by 1 base, leaving 14 bases between them. CDR3 length: 15 amino acids. CDR3 in amino acids: CAWSKEGLGTDTQYF. DNA for the CDR3: TGTGCCTGGAGCAAGGAGGGCCTCGGCACAGATACGCAGTATTTT.

The CDR3 bases are TGTGCCAGCGCTCTAGGGGGCCTAGACACAGATACGCAGTATTTT. Translation gives CASALGGLDTDTQYF. The rearrangement uses TRBV6-5 and TRBJ2-3; 7 bases agree with TRBD1. The germline CDR1 and CDR2 sequences are MNHEY and SVGAGI. The CDR3 spans 15 residues. V gave up 8 bases and J gave up 2 bases; unmatched junction bases: 10.

The chain uses TRBV18 and TRBJ1-6; 10 nucleotides line up with TRBD1. V gave up 2 bases and J gave up 6 bases; unmatched junction bases: 4. This CDR3 is 16 amino acids long. Germline lookup yields CDR1 KGHSH and CDR2 LQKENI. CDR3: CASSPGTGVRNSPLHF. The CDR3, as DNA: TGTGCCAGCTCACCAGGGACAGGGGTTCGTAATTCACCCCTCCACTTT.

This clone was found once. The V gene is TRBV5-1, the J gene TRBJ2-7, with no clear D. The CDR3 is 15 residues long. V shed 0 bases and J shed 6 bases, with 16 bases lying between them. Germline-derived CDR1 and CDR2 are SGHRS and YFSETQ. CDR3 loop: CASSLANPEEREQYF. The CDR3 DNA follows: TGCGCCAGCAGCTTGGCCAACCCCGAAGAGCGCGAGCAGTACTTC. Full variable domain (remainder filled in from reference TRBV5-1 and TRBJ2-7): KAGVTQTPRYLIKTRGQQVTLSCSPISGHRSVSWYQQTPGQGLQFLFEYFSETQRNKGNFPGRFSGRQFSNSRSEMNVSTLELGDSALYLCASSLANPEEREQYFGPGTRLTVT.

This chain connects TRBV5-1 to TRBJ2-7; the match to TRBD2 covers 13 bases. CDR3 length: 15 amino acids. Per germline, CDR1 SGHRS and CDR2 YFSETQ. The J segment lost 1 base and the V segment lost 3 bases, leaving 1 base of the junction unmatched. The DNA for the CDR3 is TGCGCCAGCAGCTCGGGACTAGCGGGGTCCTACGAGCAGTACTTC. This encodes CASSSGLAGSYEQYF.

The V and J genes are TRBV13 and TRBJ2-4; D not certain. Germline V lookup: CDR1 PRHDT, CDR2 FYEKMQ (reference sequence). The CDR3 has 14 residues. Trimming removed 3 bases at V and 0 bases at J, with 6 bases between. CDR3 amino acids: CASSLALAKNIQYF. The CDR3 region has the DNA TGTGCCAGCAGCTTGGCTCTAGCCAAAAACATTCAGTACTTC. Combining the CDR3 with reference TRBV13 and TRBJ2-4 gives the whole variable domain AAGVIQSPRHLIKEKRETATLKCYPIPRHDTVYWYQQGPGQDPQFLISFYEKMQSDKGSIPDRFSAQQFSDYHSELNMSSLELGDSALYFCASSLALAKNIQYFGAGTRLSVL.

This clone was detected only once. The V call is TRBV6-4, the J call TRBJ2-1; no clear D gene. V lost 4 bases and J lost 7, with 17 bases in between. There are 15 residues in the CDR3. In germline, CDR1 is MRHNA, CDR2 SNTAGT. The CDR3 DNA is TGTGCCAGCAGTGCGAGCGTCGATGGTGGGAATGAGCAGTTCTTC. Translation: CASSASVDGGNEQFF.

The chain combines TRBV5-1 with TRBJ2-7; 7 bases fit TRBD1. The germline V gene has CDR1 SGHRS and CDR2 YFSETQ. CDR3 size: 15 residues. V was pared by 0 bases and J by 3 bases, with 6 bases of the junction left unmatched. The CDR3, as DNA: TGCGCCAGCAGCTTGGAACAGGGGAAAAACTACGAGCAGTACTTC. The encoded protein is CASSLEQGKNYEQYF.

The chain carries TRBV2 and TRBJ2-3; 7 bases are a match to TRBD1. CDR3 length equals 14 residues. Germline V gene data show CDR1 as SNHLY and CDR2 as FYNNEI. V dropped 9 bases and J dropped 2; count of bases not matched to a gene: 8. The DNA for the CDR3 is TGTGCCAGTGACAGGGCTCTCAACACAGATACGCAGTATTTT. This translates into CASDRALNTDTQYF.

Worth noting for this clone: Other DNA sequences in the sample encode the same CDR3. The chain employs TRBV2 and TRBJ1-1, with no clear D. The V end was cut by 6 bases, the J end by 2 bases, with 7 bases between. CDR1 is SNHLY, CDR2 FYNNEI, per germline. The CDR3 contains 12 residues. The CDR3 loop reads CASRRVNTEAFF. The DNA for the CDR3 is TGTGCCAGCAGGAGGGTTAACACTGAAGCTTTCTTT.

V usage is TRBV2 and J usage is TRBJ2-7; possible D gene TRBD2, 6 bases. Germline loops: CDR1 SNHLY, CDR2 FYNNEI. The CDR3 runs to 17 residues. Deletions cut 5 bases from V and 0 bases from J, with 20 bases between. The CDR3 protein is CASSPWSSGDSSYEQYF. The DNA for the CDR3 is TGTGCCAGCAGTCCCTGGAGTAGCGGAGATAGCTCCTACGAGCAGTACTTC.

The chain recombines TRBV27 with TRBJ2-2; 12 bases match TRBD2. J gave up 5 bases and V 9 bases, and 28 bases lay outside the gene matches. Germline loops: CDR1 MNHEY, CDR2 SMNVEV (reference sequence). The CDR3 has 22 amino acids. The CDR3 here is CARQLAAKTNGLAGRRTGELFF. The CDR3 DNA reads TGTGCCAGGCAACTAGCCGCGAAGACAAATGGACTAGCGGGACGAAGGACCGGGGAGCTGTTTTTT.

The V call is TRBV3-1 (or the pseudogene TRBV3-2), the J call TRBJ1-1; D is unresolved. CDR3 length: 13 residues. CDR1 LGHDT and CDR2 YNNKEL come from the germline V gene (reference sequence). V dropped 0 bases and J dropped 5 bases, with 7 bases sitting between them. The CDR3 sequence is CASSQESRTEAFF. Here the CDR3 DNA reads TGTGCCAGCAGCCAAGAGTCCCGGACTGAAGCTTTCTTT.

The J gene is TRBJ2-5, the V gene TRBV7-9; maybe TRBD2 (6 bases). The germline V gene has CDR1 SEHNR and CDR2 FQNEAQ (reference sequence). V was cut by 3 bases and J by 5 bases, with 13 bases left in between. The CDR3 sequence is 14 residues long. Written as DNA, the CDR3 is TGTGCCAGCAGCTTGGGGCGGGGACGCGAGACCCAGTACTTC. It is translated as CASSLGRGRETQYF.

This chain links TRBV27 with TRBJ2-1, with 7 bases identical to TRBD2. This CDR3 spans 12 amino acids. J gave up 7 bases and V 10 bases, and 7 bases lay outside the gene matches. Germline V gives CDR1 MNHEY, CDR2 SMNVEV (reference sequence). The chain's CDR3 is CANHNGGNEQFF. The CDR3 DNA reads TGTGCCAACCATAACGGGGGGAATGAGCAGTTCTTC.